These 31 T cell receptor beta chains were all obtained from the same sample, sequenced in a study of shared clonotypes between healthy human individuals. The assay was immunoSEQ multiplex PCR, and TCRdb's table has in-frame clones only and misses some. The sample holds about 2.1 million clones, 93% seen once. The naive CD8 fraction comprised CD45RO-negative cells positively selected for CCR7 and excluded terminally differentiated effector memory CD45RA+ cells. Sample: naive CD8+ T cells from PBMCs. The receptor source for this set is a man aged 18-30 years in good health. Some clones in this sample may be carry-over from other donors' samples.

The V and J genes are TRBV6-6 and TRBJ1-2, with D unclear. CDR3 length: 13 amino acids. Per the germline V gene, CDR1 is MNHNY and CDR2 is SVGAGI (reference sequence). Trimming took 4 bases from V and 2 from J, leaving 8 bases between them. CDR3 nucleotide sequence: TGTGCCAGCAGTTCTCGGTTCAACTATGGCTACACCTTC. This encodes CASSSRFNYGYTF.

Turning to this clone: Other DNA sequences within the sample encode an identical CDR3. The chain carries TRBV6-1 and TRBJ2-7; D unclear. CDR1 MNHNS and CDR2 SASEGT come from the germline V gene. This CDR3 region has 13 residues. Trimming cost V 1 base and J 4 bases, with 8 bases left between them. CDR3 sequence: CASSEGRPYEQYF. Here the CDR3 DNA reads TGTGCCAGCAGTGAAGGCCGTCCTTACGAGCAGTACTTC.

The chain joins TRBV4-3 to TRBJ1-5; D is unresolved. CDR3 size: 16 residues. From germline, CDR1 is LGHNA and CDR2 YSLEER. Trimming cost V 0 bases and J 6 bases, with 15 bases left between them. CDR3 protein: CASSQDYGMEGQPQHF. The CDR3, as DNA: TGCGCCAGCAGCCAAGATTACGGGATGGAGGGTCAGCCCCAGCATTTT.

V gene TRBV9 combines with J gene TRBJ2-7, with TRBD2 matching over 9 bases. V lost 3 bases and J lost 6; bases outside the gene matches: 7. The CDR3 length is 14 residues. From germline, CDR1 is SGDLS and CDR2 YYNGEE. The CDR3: CASSGSGRAPEQYF. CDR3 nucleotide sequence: TGTGCCAGCAGCGGTAGCGGGAGAGCGCCCGAGCAGTACTTC.

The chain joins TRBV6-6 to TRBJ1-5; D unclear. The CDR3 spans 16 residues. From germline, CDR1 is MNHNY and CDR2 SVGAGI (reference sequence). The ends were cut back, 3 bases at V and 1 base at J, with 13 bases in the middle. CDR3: CASSYYGSVSNQPQHF. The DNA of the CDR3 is TGTGCCAGCAGTTATTACGGCAGTGTAAGCAATCAGCCCCAGCATTTT.

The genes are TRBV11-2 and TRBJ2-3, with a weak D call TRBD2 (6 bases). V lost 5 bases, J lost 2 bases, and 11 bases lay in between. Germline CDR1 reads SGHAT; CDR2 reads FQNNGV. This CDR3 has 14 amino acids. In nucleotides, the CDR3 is TGTGCCAGCAGCCCCGAGGACTACACAGATACGCAGTATTTT. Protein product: CASSPEDYTDTQYF.

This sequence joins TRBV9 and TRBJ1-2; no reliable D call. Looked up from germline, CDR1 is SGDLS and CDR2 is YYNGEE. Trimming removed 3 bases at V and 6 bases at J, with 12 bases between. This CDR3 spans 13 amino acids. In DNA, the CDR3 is TGTGCCAGCAGCGCTGGAGATCTGAATGGCTACACCTTC. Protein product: CASSAGDLNGYTF.

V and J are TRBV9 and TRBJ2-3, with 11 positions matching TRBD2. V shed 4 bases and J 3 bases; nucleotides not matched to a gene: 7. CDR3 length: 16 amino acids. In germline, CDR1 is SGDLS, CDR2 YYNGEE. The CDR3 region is CASSPVAGGETDTQYF. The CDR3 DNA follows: TGTGCCAGCAGCCCCGTAGCGGGAGGGGAGACAGATACGCAGTATTTT.

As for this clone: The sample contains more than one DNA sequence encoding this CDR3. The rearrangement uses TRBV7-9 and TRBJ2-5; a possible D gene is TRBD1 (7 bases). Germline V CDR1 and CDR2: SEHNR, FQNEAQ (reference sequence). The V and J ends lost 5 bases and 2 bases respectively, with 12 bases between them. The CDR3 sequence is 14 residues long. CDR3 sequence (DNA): TGTGCCAGCAGCCAGGGGGGACTTCAAGAGACCCAGTACTTC. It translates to CASSQGGLQETQYF.

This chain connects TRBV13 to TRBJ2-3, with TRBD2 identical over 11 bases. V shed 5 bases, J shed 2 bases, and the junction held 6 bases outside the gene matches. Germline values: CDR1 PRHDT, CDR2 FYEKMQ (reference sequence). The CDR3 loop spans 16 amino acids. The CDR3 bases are TGTGCCAGCAGCCCCCGACTAGCGGGATACACAGATACGCAGTATTTT. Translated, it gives CASSPRLAGYTDTQYF.

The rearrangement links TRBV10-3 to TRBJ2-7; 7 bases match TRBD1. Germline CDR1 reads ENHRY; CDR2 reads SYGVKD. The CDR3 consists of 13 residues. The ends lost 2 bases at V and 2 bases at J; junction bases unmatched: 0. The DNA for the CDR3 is TGTGCCATCAGTGAGAGGGGGCCCTACGAGCAGTACTTC. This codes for CAISERGPYEQYF.

The CDR3 DNA is TGCAGCGTTGAAGATACTAGAAATGAGCAGTTCTTC. It codes for CSVEDTRNEQFF. The rearrangement joins TRBV29-1 to TRBJ2-1; D is perhaps TRBD2 (5 bases). Germline CDR1 reads SQVTM; CDR2 reads ANQGSEA. Trimming took 0 bases from V and 7 from J, leaving 7 bases between them. The CDR3 consists of 12 residues.

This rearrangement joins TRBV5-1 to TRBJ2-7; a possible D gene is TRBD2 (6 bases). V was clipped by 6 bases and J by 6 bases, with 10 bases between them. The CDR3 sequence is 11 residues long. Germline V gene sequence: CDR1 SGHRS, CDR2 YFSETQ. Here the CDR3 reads CASMEGLEQYF. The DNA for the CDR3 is TGCGCCAGCATGGAGGGGCTCGAGCAGTACTTC.

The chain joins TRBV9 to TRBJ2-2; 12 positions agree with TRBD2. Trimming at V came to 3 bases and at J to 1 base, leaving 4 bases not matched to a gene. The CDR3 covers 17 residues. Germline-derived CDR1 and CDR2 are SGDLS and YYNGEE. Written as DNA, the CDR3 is TGTGCCAGCAGCGAGAGGACTAGCGGGGTGAACACCGGGGAGCTGTTTTTT. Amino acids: CASSERTSGVNTGELFF.

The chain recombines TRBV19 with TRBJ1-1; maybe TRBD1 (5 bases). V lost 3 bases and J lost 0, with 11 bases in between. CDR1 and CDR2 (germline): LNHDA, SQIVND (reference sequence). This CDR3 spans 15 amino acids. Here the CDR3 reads CASSMTVTMNTEAFF. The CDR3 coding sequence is TGTGCCAGTAGTATGACAGTTACCATGAACACTGAAGCTTTCTTT.

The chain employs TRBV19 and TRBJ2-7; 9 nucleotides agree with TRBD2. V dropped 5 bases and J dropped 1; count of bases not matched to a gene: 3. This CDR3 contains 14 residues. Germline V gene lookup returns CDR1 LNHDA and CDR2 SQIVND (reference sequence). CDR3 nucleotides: TGTGCCAGTAGTGTGCTAGCGGGATCCTACGAGCAGTACTTC. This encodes CASSVLAGSYEQYF.

The CDR3 sequence is CASTKTGAAYNEQFF. As DNA, the CDR3 is TGTGCCAGTACGAAAACAGGGGCCGCCTACAATGAGCAGTTCTTC. The rearrangement joins TRBV19 to TRBJ2-1; 7 bases are shared with TRBD1. Germline V CDR1 and CDR2: LNHDA, SQIVND (reference sequence). The CDR3 is made up of 15 amino acids. The V and J ends lost 7 bases and 2 bases, in that order; junction bases with no gene match: 8.

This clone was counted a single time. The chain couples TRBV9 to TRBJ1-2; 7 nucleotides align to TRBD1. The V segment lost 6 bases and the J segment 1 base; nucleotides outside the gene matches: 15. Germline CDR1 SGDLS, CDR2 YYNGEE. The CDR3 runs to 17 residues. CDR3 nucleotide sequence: TGTGCCAGCACCGTGGGAGGGGGCGCCCGGGATAACTATGGCTACACCTTC. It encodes CASTVGGGARDNYGYTF.

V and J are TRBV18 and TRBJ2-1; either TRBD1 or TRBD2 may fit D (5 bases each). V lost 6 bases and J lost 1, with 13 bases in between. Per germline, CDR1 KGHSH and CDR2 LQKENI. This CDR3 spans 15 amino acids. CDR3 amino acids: CASSLGDPSYNEQFF. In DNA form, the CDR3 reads TGTGCCAGCTCCTTGGGGGACCCGTCCTACAATGAGCAGTTCTTC.

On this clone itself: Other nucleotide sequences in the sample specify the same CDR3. CDR3 sequence: CSVVTGGYGYTF. The CDR3 DNA is TGCAGCGTCGTGACAGGGGGCTATGGCTACACCTTC. The chain is built from TRBV29-1 and TRBJ1-2, with 9 bases identical to TRBD1. This CDR3 has 12 residues. With V trimmed by 6 bases and J by 4 bases, 3 bases remained unmatched. Germline V lookup: CDR1 SQVTM, CDR2 ANQGSEA. Full variable domain (outside the CDR3, taken from reference TRBV29-1 and TRBJ1-2): SAVISQKPSRDICQRGTSLTIQCQVDSQVTMMFWYRQQPGQSLTLIATANQGSEATYESGFVIDKFPISRPNLTFSTLTVSNMSPEDSSIYLCSVVTGGYGYTFGSGTRLTVV.

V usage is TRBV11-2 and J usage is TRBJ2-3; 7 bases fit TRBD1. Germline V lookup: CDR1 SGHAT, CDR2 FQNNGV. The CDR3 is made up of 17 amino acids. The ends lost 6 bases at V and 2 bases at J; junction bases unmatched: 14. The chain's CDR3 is CASSSAWDSPTTDTQYF. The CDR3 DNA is TGTGCCAGCAGTTCAGCCTGGGACAGTCCAACCACAGATACGCAGTATTTT.

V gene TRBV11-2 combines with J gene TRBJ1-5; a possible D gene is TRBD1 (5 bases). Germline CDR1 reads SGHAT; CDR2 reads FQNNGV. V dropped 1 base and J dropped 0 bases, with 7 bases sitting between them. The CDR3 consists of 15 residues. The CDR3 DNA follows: TGTGCCAGCAGCTTAGTTGGGGGTAGCAATCAGCCCCAGCATTTT. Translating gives CASSLVGGSNQPQHF.

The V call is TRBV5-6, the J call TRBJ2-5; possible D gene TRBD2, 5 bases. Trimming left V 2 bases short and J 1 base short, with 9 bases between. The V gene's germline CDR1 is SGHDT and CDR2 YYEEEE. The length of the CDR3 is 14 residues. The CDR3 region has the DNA TGTGCCAGCAGCTTCCAGCGGCCCCAAGAGACCCAGTACTTC. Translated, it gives CASSFQRPQETQYF.

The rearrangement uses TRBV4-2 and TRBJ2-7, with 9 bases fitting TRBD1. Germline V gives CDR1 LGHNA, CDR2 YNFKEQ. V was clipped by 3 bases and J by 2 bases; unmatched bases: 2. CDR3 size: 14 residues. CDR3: CASSQTGGTYEQYF. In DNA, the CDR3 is TGTGCCAGCAGCCAGACAGGGGGGACCTACGAGCAGTACTTC.

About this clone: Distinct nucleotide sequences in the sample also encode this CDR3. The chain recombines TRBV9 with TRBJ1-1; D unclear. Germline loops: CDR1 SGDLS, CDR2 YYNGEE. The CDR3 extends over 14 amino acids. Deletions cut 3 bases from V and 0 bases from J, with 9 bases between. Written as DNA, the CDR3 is TGTGCCAGCAGCGCCGGACGGGTGAACACTGAAGCTTTCTTT. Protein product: CASSAGRVNTEAFF.

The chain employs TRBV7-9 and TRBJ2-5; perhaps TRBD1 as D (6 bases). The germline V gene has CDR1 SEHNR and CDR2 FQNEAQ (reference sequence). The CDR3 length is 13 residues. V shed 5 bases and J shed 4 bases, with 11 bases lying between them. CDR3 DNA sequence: TGTGCCAGCAGCCCCCGAGGGGGAGAGACCCAGTACTTC. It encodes CASSPRGGETQYF.

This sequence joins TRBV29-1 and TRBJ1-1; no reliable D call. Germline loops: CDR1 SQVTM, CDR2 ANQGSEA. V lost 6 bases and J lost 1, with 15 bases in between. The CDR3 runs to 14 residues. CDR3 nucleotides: TGCAGCGTAAGAGGTTACCCAGGGAACACTGAAGCTTTCTTT. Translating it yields CSVRGYPGNTEAFF.

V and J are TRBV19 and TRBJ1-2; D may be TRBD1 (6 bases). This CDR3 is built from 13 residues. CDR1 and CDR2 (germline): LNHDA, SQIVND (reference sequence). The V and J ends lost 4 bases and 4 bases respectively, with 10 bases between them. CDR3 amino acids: CASSSWTVYGYTF. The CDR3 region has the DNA TGTGCCAGTAGTAGCTGGACAGTCTATGGCTACACCTTC. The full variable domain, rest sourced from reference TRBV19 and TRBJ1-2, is DGGITQSPKYLFRKEGQNVTLSCEQNLNHDAMYWYRQDPGQGLRLIYYSQIVNDFQKGDIAEGYSVSREKKESFPLTVTSAQKNPTAFYLCASSSWTVYGYTFGSGTRLTVV.

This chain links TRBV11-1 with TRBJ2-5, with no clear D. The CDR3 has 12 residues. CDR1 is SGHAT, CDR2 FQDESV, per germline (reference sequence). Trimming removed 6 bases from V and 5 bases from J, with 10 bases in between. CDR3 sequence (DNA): TGTGCCAGCAGTCGGTTGGGGGAGACCCAGTACTTC. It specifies CASSRLGETQYF.

CDR3 loop: CASSWGPRGYGYTF. The CDR3 bases are TGTGCCAGCAGTTGGGGGCCCCGTGGATATGGCTACACCTTC. The rearrangement joins TRBV6-5 to TRBJ1-2; D is perhaps TRBD1 (6 bases). CDR1 MNHEY and CDR2 SVGAGI come from the germline V gene. CDR3 size: 14 residues. Trimming removed 4 bases at V and 5 bases at J, with 14 bases between.

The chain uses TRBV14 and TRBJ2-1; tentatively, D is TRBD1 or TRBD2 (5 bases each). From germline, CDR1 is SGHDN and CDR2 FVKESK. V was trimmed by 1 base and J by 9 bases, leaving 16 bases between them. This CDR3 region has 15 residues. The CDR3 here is CASSQVWGGWSEQFF. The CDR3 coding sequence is TGTGCCAGCAGCCAAGTTTGGGGCGGGTGGAGTGAGCAGTTCTTC.